This T cell receptor beta chain was identified during a study of blood T cell repertoires in COVID-19 (dated by TCRdb to 2018 to 2021). Concerning the study at large: Collaborator samples came from the United States, Italy and Spain and covered acute and convalescent phases of COVID-19. The prospective study material was composed of cDNA or gDNA derived from T cells, B-cell-depleted T cells, or PBMCs. The dataset comprised deeply sampled blood TCRbeta repertoires from subjects exposed to, actively infected with, or recovered from COVID-19. The repertoires were released in a freely available public database intended as a resource for research on the immune response to SARS-CoV-2. Samples came from the ongoing ImmuneRACE study (first 160 participants) plus 1,254 subjects from 6 global collaborators. A de-identified subject ID, COVID-19 status, age in years and sex were almost always included in the sample metadata. Where HLA class I and class II types were available, the types were taken from metadata supplied by the sample provider, not from assay-based typing.

The CDR3 contains 14 residues, cysteine and phenylalanine counted. Only CDR3 DNA is held: 42 bases, read in frame from base 1. V is clipped by 5 bases and J by 4 bases, and the sequence between their germline boundaries is 11 bases long. The CDR1 and CDR2 encoded by the germline V gene are SNHLY and FYNNEI. A word on this clone: Its binding antigen is unknown. The input lacks base qualities; no much larger clone sits a single base away.

Findings and caveats that apply to the study as a whole: The quantity of clinical and demographic metadata differed by source and by participant and was supplied without curation.

TCRbeta CDR3 regions were amplified from genomic DNA using the immunoSEQ Assay, a bias-controlled multiplex PCR. Regarding the original processing steps: The number of nucleated cells in each sample was estimated from the amplification of reference gene primers within the assay. To quantify the absolute abundance of each unique TCRbeta CDR3 rearrangement, sequence reads were collapsed and filtered. Productive Simpson clonality was computed per sample as the square root of Simpson's diversity index over productive rearrangements. TCRdb took over this immuneACCESS table, retaining in-frame rearrangements with V and J assigned. Such tables are incomplete; in checked studies, under half of the missing clones stem from an unresolved V gene, and the remainder is unexplained. V and J calls plus clone size are reproduced from that table; the DNA served to infer D and trimming. Present in this sample are 150,000 to 200,000 clones, roughly 84% of which were seen just once. The top ten hold more than 8% of the sample.

The collaborating institutions used their own protocols to collect whole blood in K2EDTA tubes. For TCRbeta analysis, collaborator samples were shipped as frozen whole blood, as isolated PBMCs, or as DNA extracted from either sample type. The chain joins TRBV2 to TRBJ1-4, and the D gene may be TRBD1, 5 bases matching. The sample was peripheral blood. The sequence was collected from a woman older than 75 with acute or convalescent COVID-19. In nucleotides, the sequence is TGTGCCAGCAGTCGGGGGGTGCGTAATGAAAAACTGTTTTTT. Its translation reads: CASSRGVRNEKLFF.